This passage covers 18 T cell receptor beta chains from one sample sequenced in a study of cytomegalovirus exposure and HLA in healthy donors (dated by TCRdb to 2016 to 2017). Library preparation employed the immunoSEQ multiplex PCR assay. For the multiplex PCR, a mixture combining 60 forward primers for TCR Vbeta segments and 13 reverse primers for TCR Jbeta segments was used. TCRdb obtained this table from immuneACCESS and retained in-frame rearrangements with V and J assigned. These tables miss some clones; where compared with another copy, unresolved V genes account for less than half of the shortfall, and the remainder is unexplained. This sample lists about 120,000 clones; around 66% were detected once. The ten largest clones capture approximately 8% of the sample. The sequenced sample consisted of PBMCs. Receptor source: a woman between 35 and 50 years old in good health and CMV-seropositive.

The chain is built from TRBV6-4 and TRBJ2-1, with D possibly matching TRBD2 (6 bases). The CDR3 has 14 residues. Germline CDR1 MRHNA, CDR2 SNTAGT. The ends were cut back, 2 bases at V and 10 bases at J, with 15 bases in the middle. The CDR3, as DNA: TGTGCCAGCAGTGACGGGGACTCCCCTGGGGAGCAGTTCTTC. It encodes CASSDGDSPGEQFF.

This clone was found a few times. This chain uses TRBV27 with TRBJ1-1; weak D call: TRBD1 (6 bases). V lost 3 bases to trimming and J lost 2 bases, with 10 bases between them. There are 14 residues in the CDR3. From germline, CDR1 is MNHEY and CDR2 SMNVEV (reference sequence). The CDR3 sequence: CASSLTGGNTEAFF. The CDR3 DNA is TGTGCCAGCAGTTTGACAGGCGGAAACACTGAAGCTTTCTTT.

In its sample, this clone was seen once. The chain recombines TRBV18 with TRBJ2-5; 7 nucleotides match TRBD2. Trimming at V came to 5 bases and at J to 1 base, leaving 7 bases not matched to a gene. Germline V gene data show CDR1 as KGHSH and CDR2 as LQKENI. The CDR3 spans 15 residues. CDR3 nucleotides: TGTGCCAGCTCATACCAACCGGGGGGCCAAGAGACCCAGTACTTC. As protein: CASSYQPGGQETQYF. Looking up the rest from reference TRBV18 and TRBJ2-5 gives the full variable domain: NAGVMQNPRHLVRRRGQEARLRCSPMKGHSHVYWYRQLPEEGLKFMVYLQKENIIDESGMPKERFSAEFPKEGPSILRIQQVVRGDSAAYFCASSYQPGGQETQYFGPGTRLLVL.

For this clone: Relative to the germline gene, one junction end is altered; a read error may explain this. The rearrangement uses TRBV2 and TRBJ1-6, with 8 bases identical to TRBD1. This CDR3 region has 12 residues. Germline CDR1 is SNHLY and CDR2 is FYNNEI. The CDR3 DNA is TGTGCCAGCAGCGAATCAGGACAGGGAGCATCGTTT. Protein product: CASSESGQGASF.

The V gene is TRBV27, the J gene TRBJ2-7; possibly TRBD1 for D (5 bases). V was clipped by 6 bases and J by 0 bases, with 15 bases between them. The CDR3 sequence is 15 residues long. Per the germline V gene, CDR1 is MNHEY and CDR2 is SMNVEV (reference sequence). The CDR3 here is CASRPSSGFSYEQYF. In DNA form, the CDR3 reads TGTGCCAGCAGACCAAGCTCAGGGTTCTCCTACGAGCAGTACTTC.

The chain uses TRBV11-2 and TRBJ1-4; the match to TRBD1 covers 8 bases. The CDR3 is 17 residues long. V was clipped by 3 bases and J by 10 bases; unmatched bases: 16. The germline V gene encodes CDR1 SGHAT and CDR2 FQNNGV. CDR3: CASSLALSTGDGGKLFF. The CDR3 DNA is TGTGCCAGCAGCTTGGCCCTCTCGACAGGGGACGGGGGAAAACTGTTTTTT.

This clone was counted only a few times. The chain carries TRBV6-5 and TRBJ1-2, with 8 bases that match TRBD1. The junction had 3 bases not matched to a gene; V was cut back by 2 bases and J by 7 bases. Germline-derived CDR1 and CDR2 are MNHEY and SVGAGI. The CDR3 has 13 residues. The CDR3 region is CASSYRDRGGYTF. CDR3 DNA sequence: TGTGCCAGCAGTTACCGTGACAGGGGTGGCTACACCTTC.

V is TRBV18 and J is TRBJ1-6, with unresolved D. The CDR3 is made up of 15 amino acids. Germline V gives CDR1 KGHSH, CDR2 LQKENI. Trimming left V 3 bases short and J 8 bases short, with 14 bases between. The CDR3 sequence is CASSPSTGLDSPLHF. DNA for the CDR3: TGTGCCAGCTCACCTTCGACGGGTTTGGATTCACCCCTCCACTTT.

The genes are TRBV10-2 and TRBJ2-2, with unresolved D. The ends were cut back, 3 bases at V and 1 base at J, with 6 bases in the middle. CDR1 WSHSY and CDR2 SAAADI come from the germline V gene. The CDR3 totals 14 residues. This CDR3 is CASSDPRNTGELFF. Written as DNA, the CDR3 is TGCGCCAGCAGTGATCCCAGGAACACCGGGGAGCTGTTTTTT.

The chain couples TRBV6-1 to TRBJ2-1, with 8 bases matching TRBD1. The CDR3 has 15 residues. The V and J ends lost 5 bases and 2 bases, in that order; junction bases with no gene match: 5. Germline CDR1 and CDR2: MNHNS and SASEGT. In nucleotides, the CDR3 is TGTGCCAGCAGTAGGACAGGGTACCCCTACAATGAGCAGTTCTTC. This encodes CASSRTGYPYNEQFF.

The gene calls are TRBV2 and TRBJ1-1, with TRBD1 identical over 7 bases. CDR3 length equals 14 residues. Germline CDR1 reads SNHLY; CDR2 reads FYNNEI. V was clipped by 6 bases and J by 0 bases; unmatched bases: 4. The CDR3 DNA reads TGTGCCAGCAGCGGACAGGCGCTGAACACTGAAGCTTTCTTT. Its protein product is CASSGQALNTEAFF.

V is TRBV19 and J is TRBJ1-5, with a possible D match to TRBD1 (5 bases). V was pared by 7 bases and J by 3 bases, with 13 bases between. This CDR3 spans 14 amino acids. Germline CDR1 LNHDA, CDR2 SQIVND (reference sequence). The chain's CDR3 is CASNSGRANQPQHF. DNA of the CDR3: TGTGCCAGTAATTCTGGCAGGGCCAATCAGCCCCAGCATTTT.

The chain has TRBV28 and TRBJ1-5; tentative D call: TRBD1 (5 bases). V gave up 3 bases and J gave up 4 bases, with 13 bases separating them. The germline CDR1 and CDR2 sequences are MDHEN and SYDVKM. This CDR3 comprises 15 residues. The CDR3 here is CASSLGGVGNQPQHF. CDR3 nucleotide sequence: TGTGCCAGCAGTTTGGGGGGTGTGGGAAATCAGCCCCAGCATTTT.

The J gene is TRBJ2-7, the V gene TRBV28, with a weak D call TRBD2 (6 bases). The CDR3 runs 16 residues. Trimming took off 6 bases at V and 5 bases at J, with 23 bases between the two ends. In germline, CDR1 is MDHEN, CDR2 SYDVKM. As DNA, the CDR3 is TGTGCCAGCAGGTTCCCTGGGACTTCCCCAAACAACGAGCAGTACTTC. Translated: CASRFPGTSPNNEQYF.

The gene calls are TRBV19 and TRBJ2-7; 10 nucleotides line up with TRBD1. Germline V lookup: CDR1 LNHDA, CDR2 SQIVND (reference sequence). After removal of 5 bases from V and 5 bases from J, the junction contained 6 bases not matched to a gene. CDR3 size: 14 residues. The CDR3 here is CASSVRDRGDEQYF. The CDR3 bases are TGTGCCAGTAGTGTCCGGGACAGGGGAGACGAGCAGTACTTC.

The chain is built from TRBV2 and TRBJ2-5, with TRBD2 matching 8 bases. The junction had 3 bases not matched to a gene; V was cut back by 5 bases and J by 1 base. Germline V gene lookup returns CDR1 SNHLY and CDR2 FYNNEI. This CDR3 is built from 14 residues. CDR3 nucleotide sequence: TGTGCCAGCAGTCCCGCGGGGGGCCAAGAGACCCAGTACTTC. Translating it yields CASSPAGGQETQYF.

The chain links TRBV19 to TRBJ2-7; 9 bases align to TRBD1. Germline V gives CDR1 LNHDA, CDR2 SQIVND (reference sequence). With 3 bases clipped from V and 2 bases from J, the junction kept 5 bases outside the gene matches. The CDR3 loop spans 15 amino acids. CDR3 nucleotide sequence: TGTGCCAGTAGTATTGAGACAGGGGGTACCTACGAGCAGTACTTC. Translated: CASSIETGGTYEQYF.

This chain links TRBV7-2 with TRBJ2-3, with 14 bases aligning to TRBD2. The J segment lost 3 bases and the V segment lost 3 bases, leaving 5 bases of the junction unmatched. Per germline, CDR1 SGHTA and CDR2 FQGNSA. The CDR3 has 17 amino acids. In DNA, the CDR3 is TGTGCCAGCAGCTTCGGGACTAGCGGGAGTGTGACAGATACGCAGTATTTT. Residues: CASSFGTSGSVTDTQYF. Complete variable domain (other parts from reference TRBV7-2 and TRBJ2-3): GAGVSQSPSNKVTEKGKDVELRCDPISGHTALYWYRQSLGQGLEFLIYFQGNSAPDKSGLPSDRFSAERTGGSVSTLTIQRTQQEDSAVYLCASSFGTSGSVTDTQYFGPGTRLTVL.